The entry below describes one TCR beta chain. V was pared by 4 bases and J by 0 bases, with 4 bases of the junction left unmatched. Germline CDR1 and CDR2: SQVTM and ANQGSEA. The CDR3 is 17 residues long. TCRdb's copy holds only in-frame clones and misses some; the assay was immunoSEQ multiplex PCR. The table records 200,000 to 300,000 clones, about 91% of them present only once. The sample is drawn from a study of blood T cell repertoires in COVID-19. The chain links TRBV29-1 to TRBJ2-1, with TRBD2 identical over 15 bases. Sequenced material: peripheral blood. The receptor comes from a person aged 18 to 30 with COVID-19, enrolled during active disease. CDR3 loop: CSVGGLAGGYSYNEQFF. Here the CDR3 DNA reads TGCAGCGTTGGGGGACTAGCGGGAGGTTACTCCTACAATGAGCAGTTCTTC.